What follows are 24 T cell receptor beta chains derived from one specimen sequenced in a study of human T cells and chemical hapten exposure. TCRdb re-analysed the 5' RACE reads in MiXCR, keeping a single row per CDR3 protein. The sample includes 65,000 to 95,000 distinct CDR3 sequences, approximately 7.7% of them seen just once. Sequencing started from total RNA isolated from unfractionated whole blood. The origin of the receptors is a male donor in good health.

This clonotype was detected ten times or more. The chain employs TRBV10-3 and TRBJ2-5, with TRBD1 matching 11 bases. The CDR3 has 15 amino acids. Per germline, CDR1 ENHRY and CDR2 SYGVKD. V shed 6 bases, J shed 1 base, and the junction held 4 bases outside the gene matches. CDR3 sequence (DNA): TGTGCCATCAGGCCCGGACAGGGGGCCCAAGAGACCCAGTACTTC. Protein product: CAIRPGQGAQETQYF.

The rearrangement links TRBV6-2 or TRBV6-3 to TRBJ2-1, with D possibly matching TRBD1 (6 bases). The CDR3 extends over 15 amino acids. CDR1 and CDR2 (germline): MNHEY, SVGEGT. Deletions cut 6 bases from V and 5 bases from J, with 17 bases between. Here the CDR3 reads CASSRELGGNNEQFF. As DNA, the CDR3 is TGTGCCAGCAGCCGGGAACTAGGGGGAAACAATGAGCAGTTCTTC.

The chain couples TRBV6-5 to TRBJ1-6, with 7 bases identical to TRBD1. After removal of 5 bases from V and 6 bases from J, the junction contained 10 bases not matched to a gene. CDR3 size: 16 residues. CDR1 and CDR2 from the germline V gene are MNHEY and SVGAGI. CDR3 bases: TGTGCCAGCAGTCCGACAGGGAAGGGGGTTAATTCACCCCTCCACTTT. Its translation: CASSPTGKGVNSPLHF.

This clonotype was seen repeatedly, ten times or more. The V call is TRBV11-2, the J call TRBJ1-1; D might be TRBD1 (5 bases). The CDR3 has 15 amino acids. With 5 bases removed from V and 2 bases from J, the gap between germline ends came to 15 bases. The germline V gene has CDR1 SGHAT and CDR2 FQNNGV. The CDR3 bases are TGTGCCAGCAGCCGGGGGACTAGGACAAACACTGAAGCTTTCTTT. Translation gives CASSRGTRTNTEAFF.

This clonotype has a single count. The J gene is TRBJ1-2, the V gene TRBV7-2, with D possibly being TRBD1 (6 bases). The germline V gene encodes CDR1 SGHTA and CDR2 FQGNSA. V was pared by 0 bases and J by 4 bases, with 12 bases between. CDR3 length: 15 residues. The CDR3 reads CASSLAGTFLYGYTF. The CDR3 nucleotides are TGTGCCAGCAGCTTAGCAGGGACATTCCTCTATGGCTACACCTTC.

This clonotype was counted many times. V is TRBV13 and J is TRBJ2-7; D ambiguous. Germline CDR1 and CDR2: PRHDT and FYEKMQ (reference sequence). Between the trimmed V and J ends, which lost 4 bases and 0 bases, there was a span of 10 bases. The CDR3 runs 14 residues. The CDR3 sequence is CASSSWASSYEQYF. CDR3 coding DNA: TGTGCCAGCAGCTCTTGGGCCAGCTCCTACGAGCAGTACTTC.

This clonotype has a handful of counts. V gene TRBV6-1 combines with J gene TRBJ2-1; possible D gene TRBD2, 6 bases. The CDR3 spans 13 residues. Germline CDR1 MNHNS, CDR2 SASEGT. With 7 bases removed from V and 4 bases from J, the gap between germline ends came to 11 bases. The CDR3 sequence: CASTERVYNEQFF. CDR3 nucleotide sequence: TGTGCCAGCACCGAGCGGGTATACAATGAGCAGTTCTTC.

This chain uses TRBV6-5 with TRBJ1-3, with D possibly being TRBD1 (6 bases). The CDR3 consists of 15 residues. The V end lost 6 bases, the J end lost 0 bases, and 12 bases lay between the germline ends. Germline loops: CDR1 MNHEY, CDR2 SVGAGI. Here the CDR3 DNA reads TGTGCCAGCAGACAGACAGGCGACTCTGGAAACACCATATATTTT. It specifies CASRQTGDSGNTIYF.

This clonotype showed up just a few times. This chain connects TRBV25-1 to TRBJ1-4, with D hard to call. Trimming removed 2 bases at V and 7 bases at J, with 14 bases between. CDR1 is MGHDK, CDR2 SYGVNS, per germline. This CDR3 is built from 15 residues. In DNA form, the CDR3 reads TGTGCCAGCAGTGAAGGGAACAGTGTGACTGAAAAACTGTTTTTT. Translated: CASSEGNSVTEKLFF.

The rearrangement joins TRBV6-2 or TRBV6-3 to TRBJ2-3; D gene ambiguous. CDR1 and CDR2 from the germline V gene are MNHEY and SVGEGT. CDR3 length equals 17 residues. V was shortened by 0 bases and J by 1 base, with 14 bases between the two germline ends. The DNA of the CDR3 is TGTGCCAGCAGTTACTCTGATGGGTCTTTACGCACAGATACGCAGTATTTT. Its translation is CASSYSDGSLRTDTQYF.

This clonotype has at least ten counts. V is TRBV18 and J is TRBJ2-3; 8 nucleotides align to TRBD2. CDR3 length: 17 residues. The V gene's germline CDR1 is KGHSH and CDR2 LQKENI. J lost 1 base, V lost 1 base, and 7 bases had no gene match. The CDR3 sequence: CASSPRPAGGGTDTQYF. The CDR3 region has the DNA TGTGCCAGCTCACCACGTCCCGCGGGAGGCGGCACAGATACGCAGTATTTT.

This clonotype came up a few times. The chain recombines TRBV15 with TRBJ2-3; D uncertain. Per germline, CDR1 LNHNV and CDR2 YYDKDF (reference sequence). The CDR3 contains 15 residues. V was shortened by 0 bases and J by 4 bases, with 11 bases between the two germline ends. The CDR3 DNA follows: TGTGCCACCAGCAGAGATCGGGTCCGTCCAGATACGCAGTATTTT. This sequence encodes CATSRDRVRPDTQYF.

The table lists this clonotype with a few counts. This chain joins TRBV10-3 and TRBJ2-2, with unresolved D. The V gene lost 8 bases and the J gene lost 2 bases, with 9 bases spanning the gap. CDR3 length equals 13 residues. Germline V gene data show CDR1 as ENHRY and CDR2 as SYGVKD. DNA for the CDR3: TGTGCCATCTCCGGGTTAAACACCGGGGAGCTGTTTTTT. Translated, it gives CAISGLNTGELFF.

CDR3 nucleotide sequence: TGCAGTGCCCCGACTAGCGGGAGGTACGAGCAGTACTTC. This sequence encodes CSAPTSGRYEQYF. The chain employs TRBV20-1 and TRBJ2-7, with 13 bases matching TRBD2. This CDR3 has 13 residues. Per germline, CDR1 DFQATT and CDR2 SNEGSKA (reference sequence). The J segment lost 4 bases and the V segment lost 6 bases, leaving 3 bases of the junction unmatched.

This clonotype was counted many times. The gene calls are TRBV3-1 and TRBJ2-7; 9 bases align to TRBD2. The V segment lost 4 bases and the J segment 5 bases; nucleotides outside the gene matches: 6. CDR3 length: 14 residues. Germline V gene lookup returns CDR1 LGHDT and CDR2 YNNKEL (reference sequence). CDR3 nucleotides: TGTGCCAGCAGCCCCAGACTAGCGGTCCACGAGCAGTACTTC. Its protein product is CASSPRLAVHEQYF.

The J gene is TRBJ2-1, the V gene TRBV19, with D tentatively TRBD2 (5 bases). Germline assignment: CDR1 LNHDA and CDR2 SQIVND (reference sequence). The CDR3 is 13 amino acids. V was trimmed by 2 bases and J by 6 bases, leaving 8 bases between them. The CDR3 is CASSISLANEQFF. In DNA form, the CDR3 reads TGTGCCAGTAGTATAAGCCTAGCCAATGAGCAGTTCTTC.

This clonotype was observed a handful of times. CDR3 nucleotides: TGTGCCAGCTCCAACGGGGGGACAGAGGGGTACGAGCAGTACTTC. Amino acids: CASSNGGTEGYEQYF. The V gene is TRBV6-5, the J gene TRBJ2-7; D is perhaps TRBD1 or TRBD2 (7 bases each). Trimming stripped 8 bases from V and 4 bases from J, with 21 bases between. CDR1 and CDR2 (germline): MNHEY, SVGAGI. The CDR3 is 15 residues long.

This chain joins TRBV9 and TRBJ2-7; TRBD2 matches at 9 bases. The CDR3 is 15 residues long. After removal of 0 bases from V and 5 bases from J, the junction contained 6 bases not matched to a gene. Germline lookup yields CDR1 SGDLS and CDR2 YYNGEE. Here the CDR3 DNA reads TGTGCCAGCAGCGTAGGGGCTAGCGGGGACCACGAGCAGTACTTC. Translation gives CASSVGASGDHEQYF.

CDR3 in amino acids: CASSQGGDTQYF. The CDR3 DNA reads as TGTGCCAGCAGCCAGGGGGGAGATACGCAGTATTTT. V usage is TRBV7-9 and J usage is TRBJ2-3; a possible D gene is TRBD1 (7 bases). The length of the CDR3 is 12 residues. Germline CDR1 reads SEHNR; CDR2 reads FQNEAQ (reference sequence). Trimming shortened V by 5 bases and J by 5 bases, and 8 bases separated the two germline ends.

This clonotype was picked up a small number of times. The chain links TRBV27 to TRBJ2-2, with D possibly TRBD1 on 5 matching bases. This CDR3 contains 15 residues. V was trimmed by 6 bases and J by 0 bases, leaving 11 bases between them. Germline V lookup: CDR1 MNHEY, CDR2 SMNVEV (reference sequence). The CDR3 DNA sequence: TGTGCCAGCAGCAGGGCTCATGCGAACACCGGGGAGCTGTTTTTT. Translation: CASSRAHANTGELFF.

Remarks on this clonotype: A much bigger clone sits one base away, suggesting this may be a read error. The V gene is TRBV7-2, the J gene TRBJ2-3; D gene ambiguous. Trimming cost V 5 bases and J 6 bases, with 18 bases left between them. Germline V gene data show CDR1 as SGHTA and CDR2 as FQGNSA. The CDR3 length is 15 residues. CDR3 nucleotides: TGTGCCAGCAGCAACGGACGCTCCCAATGGGATACGCAGTATTTT. It specifies CASSNGRSQWDTQYF. The variable domain in full, with the rest retrieved from reference TRBV7-2 and TRBJ2-3, is GAGVSQSPSNKVTEKGKDVELRCDPISGHTALYWYRQSLGQGLEFLIYFQGNSAPDKSGLPSDRFSAERTGGSVSTLTIQRTQQEDSAVYLCASSNGRSQWDTQYFGPGTRLTVL.

This clonotype was found many times. The V call is TRBV20-1, the J call TRBJ2-1, with TRBD2 matching 11 bases. The CDR3 contains 16 residues. Germline V gene lookup returns CDR1 DFQATT and CDR2 SNEGSKA (reference sequence). The V gene end was trimmed by 4 bases and the J gene end by 11 bases; junction bases not matched to a gene: 16. This CDR3 reads CSAKPPTSGGDLQQFF. Here the CDR3 DNA reads TGCAGTGCTAAGCCCCCTACTAGCGGGGGCGACCTCCAGCAGTTCTTC.

This clonotype occurred a few times. CDR3 loop: CASSSLEGRYEQFF. The DNA for the CDR3 is TGTGCCAGCTCTTCGTTGGAAGGAAGGTACGAGCAGTTCTTC. V usage is TRBV12-3 or TRBV12-4 and J usage is TRBJ2-1; D unresolved. The CDR3 consists of 14 residues. Trimming left V 8 bases short and J 10 bases short, with 21 bases between.

CDR3 in DNA: TGTGCCAGCAGTTTCGGCAGGGAGAAGTACGAGCAGTACTTC. It codes for CASSFGREKYEQYF. The chain links TRBV12-3 or TRBV12-4 to TRBJ2-7, with D perhaps TRBD1 or TRBD2 (5 bases each). The V gene lost 3 bases and the J gene lost 4 bases, with 13 bases spanning the gap. This CDR3 is 14 amino acids long.